Listed here are 23 T cell receptor beta chains from one sample, sequenced in a study of cytomegalovirus exposure and HLA in healthy donors. TCRdb's table, derived via immunoSEQ multiplex PCR, lists solely in-frame clones and lacks some. This table has 200,000 to 250,000 clones, 65% to 85% appearing once. Sequencing was done on a sample of PBMCs. These receptors were collected from a woman younger than 45 in good health and CMV-seropositive.

The CDR3 protein is CASSLGDWGATGELFF. The CDR3 region has the DNA TGTGCCAGCAGCTTAGGTGACTGGGGTGCCACCGGGGAGCTGTTTTTT. This sequence joins TRBV11-2 and TRBJ2-2; D unclear. Germline V CDR1 and CDR2: SGHAT, FQNNGV. Between the trimmed V and J ends, which lost 1 base and 4 bases, there was a span of 13 bases. CDR3 length equals 16 residues. Full variable domain (rest looked up from reference TRBV11-2 and TRBJ2-2): EAGVAQSPRYKIIEKRQSVAFWCNPISGHATLYWYQQILGQGPKLLIQFQNNGVVDDSQLPKDRFSAERLKGVDSTLKIQPAKLEDSAVYLCASSLGDWGATGELFFGEGSRLTVL.

CDR3 DNA sequence: TGTGCCAGCAGTGATTACAGGGCCTCTCCTTCCTACGAGCAGTACTTC. It translates to CASSDYRASPSYEQYF. The chain joins TRBV2 to TRBJ2-7; a weak D match, TRBD1 (6 bases). Germline CDR1 and CDR2: SNHLY and FYNNEI. The germline V and J ends were trimmed by 3 bases and 1 base, with 16 bases remaining between them. CDR3 length: 16 amino acids.

The chain carries TRBV5-6 and TRBJ2-2; D may match TRBD1 or TRBD2 (6 bases each). Germline values: CDR1 SGHDT, CDR2 YYEEEE. The CDR3 is 17 residues long. V was trimmed by 0 bases and J by 2 bases, leaving 14 bases between them. CDR3 loop: CASSLESGGYNTGELFF. The CDR3 coding sequence is TGTGCCAGCAGCTTGGAATCCGGGGGCTACAACACCGGGGAGCTGTTTTTT. Full variable domain (rest looked up from reference TRBV5-6 and TRBJ2-2): DAGVTQSPTHLIKTRGQQVTLRCSPKSGHDTVSWYQQALGQGPQFIFQYYEEEERQRGNFPDRFSGHQFPNYSSELNVNALLLGDSALYLCASSLESGGYNTGELFFGEGSRLTVL.

The chain carries TRBV7-8 and TRBJ2-2; no reliable D call. The germline V and J ends were trimmed by 0 bases and 5 bases, with 10 bases remaining between them. CDR3 length: 15 residues. In germline, CDR1 is SGHVS, CDR2 FQNEAQ. CDR3 residues: CASSLAGGTTGELFF. Here the CDR3 DNA reads TGTGCCAGCAGCTTAGCTGGCGGAACTACCGGGGAGCTGTTTTTT.

This chain links TRBV13 with TRBJ1-1; no firm D call. Germline CDR1 and CDR2: PRHDT and FYEKMQ (reference sequence). The CDR3 spans 12 residues. V lost 4 bases, J lost 11 bases, and 14 bases lay in between. The CDR3 DNA is TGTGCCAGCAGCTCCATCGGGCGACTGGCTTTCTTT. This codes for CASSSIGRLAFF.

The rearrangement joins TRBV4-1 to TRBJ2-1; 7 bases match TRBD2. The V segment lost 2 bases and the J segment 7 bases; nucleotides outside the gene matches: 11. Per germline, CDR1 MGHRA and CDR2 YSYEKL. This CDR3 is built from 16 residues. The CDR3 DNA sequence: TGCGCCAGCAGCCAACCTAGCGGACTCCCGGGAAATGAGCAGTTCTTC. It translates to CASSQPSGLPGNEQFF.

This clone was seen a few times. This chain links TRBV27 with TRBJ1-5, with 7 bases lining up with TRBD1. The CDR3 loop spans 14 amino acids. In germline, CDR1 is MNHEY, CDR2 SMNVEV (reference sequence). The V gene end was trimmed by 3 bases and the J gene end by 5 bases; junction bases not matched to a gene: 4. CDR3 loop: CASSFGGGDQPQHF. The CDR3 DNA reads TGTGCCAGCAGTTTTGGAGGGGGCGATCAGCCCCAGCATTTT.

The V and J genes are TRBV21-1 and TRBJ2-1; the table's D call, TRBD2, was not checked against the DNA. TRBV21-1 is termed a pseudogene. This CDR3 has 12 amino acids. This CDR3 is CAIRPGSLEQFF. Here the CDR3 DNA reads TGTGCCATCCGACCGGGGTCGTTGGAGCAGTTCTTC.

The rearrangement links TRBV7-2 to TRBJ1-2; perhaps TRBD1 as D (6 bases). Looked up from germline, CDR1 is SGHTA and CDR2 is FQGNSA. This CDR3 contains 15 residues. V dropped 1 base and J dropped 4 bases, with 13 bases sitting between them. In nucleotides, the CDR3 is TGTGCCAGCAGCTTAGTTCCAGGGGTATTCTATGGCTACACCTTC. Protein product: CASSLVPGVFYGYTF. The whole variable domain, filled in from reference TRBV7-2 and TRBJ1-2, reads GAGVSQSPSNKVTEKGKDVELRCDPISGHTALYWYRQSLGQGLEFLIYFQGNSAPDKSGLPSDRFSAERTGGSVSTLTIQRTQQEDSAVYLCASSLVPGVFYGYTFGSGTRLTVV.

This chain uses TRBV6-5 with TRBJ1-4; the match to TRBD1 covers 9 bases. V trimming: 0 bases; J trimming: 7 bases; junction bases outside the gene matches: 3. Germline V lookup: CDR1 MNHEY, CDR2 SVGAGI. This CDR3 spans 15 amino acids. The CDR3 DNA follows: TGTGCCAGCAGTTACTCGGGACAGGGTGGTGAAAAACTGTTTTTT. This sequence encodes CASSYSGQGGEKLFF.

The chain joins TRBV29-1 to TRBJ2-1, with unresolved D. Germline CDR1 is SQVTM and CDR2 is ANQGSEA. Trimming stripped 7 bases from V and 5 bases from J, with 18 bases between. The CDR3 is 14 amino acids. The CDR3, as DNA: TGCAGCGGGACCCTCATGTTGGGGAACAATGAGCAGTTCTTC. Protein sequence: CSGTLMLGNNEQFF.

This clone was seen only a few times. The chain employs TRBV25-1 and TRBJ2-2; 7 bases line up with TRBD1. V shed 4 bases and J 5 bases; nucleotides not matched to a gene: 7. The CDR3 spans 15 residues. CDR1 MGHDK and CDR2 SYGVNS come from the germline V gene. The CDR3 loop is CASSAPTGRTGELFF. CDR3 nucleotides: TGTGCCAGCAGTGCTCCGACAGGGAGAACCGGGGAGCTGTTTTTT. Variable domain in full (rest from reference TRBV25-1 and TRBJ2-2): EADIYQTPRYLVIGTGKKITLECSQTMGHDKMYWYQQDPGMELHLIHYSYGVNSTEKGDLSSESTVSRIRTEHFPLTLESARPSHTSQYLCASSAPTGRTGELFFGEGSRLTVL.

V and J are TRBV11-1 and TRBJ2-3, with 13 nucleotides matching TRBD2. The CDR3 runs to 17 residues. CDR1 and CDR2 from the germline V gene are SGHAT and FQDESV (reference sequence). V gave up 4 bases and J gave up 3 bases; unmatched junction bases: 7. The CDR3 DNA sequence: TGTGCCAGCAGCTCCCTGAGGACTAGCGGGAGAACAGATACGCAGTATTTT. Translation: CASSSLRTSGRTDTQYF.

The chain carries TRBV6-5 and TRBJ2-7, with 9 bases lining up with TRBD2. The CDR3 totals 15 residues. CDR1 is MNHEY and CDR2 is SVGAGI in the germline V gene. The J segment lost 5 bases and the V segment lost 0 bases, leaving 5 bases of the junction unmatched. In DNA form, the CDR3 reads TGTGCCAGCAGTTACTCGGGACTAGCTCTCCACGAGCAGTACTTC. It translates to CASSYSGLALHEQYF.

In the case of this clone: In the same sample, other DNA sequences code for this CDR3. This chain connects TRBV5-1 to TRBJ1-1; D remains unclear. CDR3 length equals 12 residues. Trimming removed 2 bases at V and 2 bases at J, with 4 bases between. Germline loops: CDR1 SGHRS, CDR2 YFSETQ. For the CDR3, the DNA is TGCGCCAGCAGCTTCGGAAACACTGAAGCTTTCTTT. It translates to CASSFGNTEAFF.

The J gene is TRBJ1-2, the V gene TRBV28, with D unclear. V shed 2 bases and J shed 4 bases, with 8 bases lying between them. The CDR3 covers 13 residues. Germline assignment: CDR1 MDHEN and CDR2 SYDVKM. This CDR3 is CASSLSGFYGYTF. CDR3 nucleotides: TGTGCCAGCAGTTTAAGTGGCTTCTATGGCTACACCTTC.

The chain is built from TRBV19 and TRBJ2-2, with a possible D match to TRBD2 (6 bases). CDR3 size: 15 residues. The ends were cut back, 4 bases at V and 5 bases at J, with 14 bases in the middle. CDR1 and CDR2 (germline): LNHDA, SQIVND (reference sequence). The CDR3 sequence: CASSKGGSRTGELFF. In DNA form, the CDR3 reads TGTGCCAGTAGTAAGGGAGGTAGTAGGACCGGGGAGCTGTTTTTT.

The chain carries TRBV10-3 and TRBJ2-7; D remains ambiguous. V dropped 0 bases and J dropped 6 bases, with 6 bases sitting between them. Germline V gene lookup returns CDR1 ENHRY and CDR2 SYGVKD. The CDR3 is 12 amino acids. The CDR3 region has the DNA TGTGCCATCAGTGAGTCGAGTGGCGAGCAGTACTTC. Translation gives CAISESSGEQYF.

J is TRBJ2-1 and V is TRBV30; TRBD2 agrees at 8 bases. Germline CDR1 reads GTSNPN; CDR2 reads SVGIG (reference sequence). CDR3 length equals 11 residues. Trimming removed 2 bases from V and 11 bases from J; junction bases left unmatched: 2. The CDR3 nucleotides read TGTGCCTGGAGTACTAGCGGAAAGCAGTTCTTC. Translating it yields CAWSTSGKQFF.

The chain recombines TRBV4-2 with TRBJ1-5; TRBD1 might be the D (5 bases). With 6 bases removed from V and 0 bases from J, the gap between germline ends came to 9 bases. Germline V gene sequence: CDR1 LGHNA, CDR2 YNFKEQ. This CDR3 contains 14 residues. In nucleotides, the CDR3 is TGTGCCAGCAGTCTAGGACATAGCAATCAGCCCCAGCATTTT. Its protein is CASSLGHSNQPQHF.

A single count supports this clone. The chain couples TRBV5-1 to TRBJ2-7, with 11 bases that match TRBD2. V was clipped by 0 bases and J by 4 bases; unmatched bases: 3. This CDR3 contains 15 residues. Germline V CDR1 and CDR2: SGHRS, YFSETQ. The CDR3 region has the DNA TGCGCCAGCAGCTTGGTTACTAGCGGGAGTTACGAGCAGTACTTC. It yields the protein CASSLVTSGSYEQYF.

V gene TRBV18 combines with J gene TRBJ2-1, with 8 nucleotides matching TRBD2. Germline CDR1 is KGHSH and CDR2 is LQKENI. The CDR3 runs to 15 residues. V gave up 4 bases and J gave up 6 bases; unmatched junction bases: 8. The CDR3 loop is CASSQPAGDLNEQFF. The CDR3 DNA reads TGTGCCAGCTCACAACCAGCGGGAGACCTCAATGAGCAGTTCTTC. Complete variable domain (other parts from reference TRBV18 and TRBJ2-1): NAGVMQNPRHLVRRRGQEARLRCSPMKGHSHVYWYRQLPEEGLKFMVYLQKENIIDESGMPKERFSAEFPKEGPSILRIQQVVRGDSAAYFCASSQPAGDLNEQFFGPGTRLTVL.

The chain joins TRBV29-1 to TRBJ2-7; TRBD2 might be the D (7 bases). Per germline, CDR1 SQVTM and CDR2 ANQGSEA. V gave up 0 bases and J gave up 3 bases, with 15 bases separating them. This CDR3 is built from 15 residues. As DNA, the CDR3 is TGCAGCGTTGAAGAGGCCAGGGGAGGGATCTACGAGCAGTACTTC. Encoded protein: CSVEEARGGIYEQYF.